This T cell receptor (beta chain) is drawn from a study of cytomegalovirus exposure and HLA in healthy donors. Regarding this clone: Its target is not known.

Overall study findings and caveats: Three CMV-associated chains proved CMV antigen-specific in vitro.

Vbeta (60) and Jbeta (13) primers were used in the PCR. Assay used: immunoSEQ multiplex PCR; TCRdb lists only in-frame clones, some missing. This sample has approximately 150,000 clones, with around 57% found just once. The sequence was collected from a male donor in good health and CMV-seronegative. Sequences were obtained from PBMCs.

CDR3 in amino acids: CASRPGQGAGEQYF. CDR3 nucleotide sequence: TGTGCCAGTAGGCCCGGACAGGGGGCGGGCGAGCAGTACTTC. This rearrangement joins TRBV19 to TRBJ2-7, with TRBD1 matching 11 bases. Germline-derived CDR1 and CDR2 are LNHDA and SQIVND (reference sequence). V shed 6 bases, J shed 6 bases, and the junction held 7 bases outside the gene matches. CDR3 length: 14 residues.